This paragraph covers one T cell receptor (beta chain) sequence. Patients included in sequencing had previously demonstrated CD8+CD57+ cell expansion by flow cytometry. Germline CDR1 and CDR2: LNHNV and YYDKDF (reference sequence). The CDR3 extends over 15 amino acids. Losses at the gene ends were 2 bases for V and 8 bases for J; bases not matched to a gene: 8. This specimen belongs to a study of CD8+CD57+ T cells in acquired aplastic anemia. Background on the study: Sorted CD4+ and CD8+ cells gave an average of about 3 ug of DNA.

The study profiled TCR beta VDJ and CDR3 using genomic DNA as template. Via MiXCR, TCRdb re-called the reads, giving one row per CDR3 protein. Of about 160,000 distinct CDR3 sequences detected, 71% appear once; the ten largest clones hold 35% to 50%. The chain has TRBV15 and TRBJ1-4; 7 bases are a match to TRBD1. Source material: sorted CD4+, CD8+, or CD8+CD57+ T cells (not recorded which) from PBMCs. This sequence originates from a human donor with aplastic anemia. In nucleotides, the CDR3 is TGTGCCACCAGCAGAAAAACAGGGGAATCGGAAAAACTGTTTTTT. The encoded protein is CATSRKTGESEKLFF.